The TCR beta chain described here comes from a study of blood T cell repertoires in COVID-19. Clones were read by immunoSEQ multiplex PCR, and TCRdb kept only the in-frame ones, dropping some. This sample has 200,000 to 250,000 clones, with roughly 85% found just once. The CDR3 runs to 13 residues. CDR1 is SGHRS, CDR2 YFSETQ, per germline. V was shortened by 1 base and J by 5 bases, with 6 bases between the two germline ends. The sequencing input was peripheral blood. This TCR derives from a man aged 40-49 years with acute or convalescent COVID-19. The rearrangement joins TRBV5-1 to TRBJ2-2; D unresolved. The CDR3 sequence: CASSLSVTGELFF. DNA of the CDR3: TGCGCCAGCAGCTTGTCTGTGACCGGGGAGCTGTTTTTT.